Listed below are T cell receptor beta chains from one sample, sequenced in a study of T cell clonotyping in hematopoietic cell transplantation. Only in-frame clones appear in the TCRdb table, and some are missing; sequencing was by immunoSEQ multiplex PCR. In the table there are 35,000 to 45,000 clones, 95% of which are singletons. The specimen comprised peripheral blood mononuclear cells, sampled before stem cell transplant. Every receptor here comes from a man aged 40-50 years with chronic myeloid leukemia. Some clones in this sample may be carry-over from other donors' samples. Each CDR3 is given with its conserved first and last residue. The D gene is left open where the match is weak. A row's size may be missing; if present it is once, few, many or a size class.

CDR3 DNA: TGTGCCAGCAGTGAATGGGGGCCCCGTAACACCGGGGAGCTGTTTTTT; CDR3 protein: CASSEWGPRNTGELFF; clone size: -; D gene: -; J gene: TRBJ2-2; V gene: TRBV2
CDR3 DNA: TGTGCCAGCAGCGGACACCTAAATCAGCCCCAGCATTTT; CDR3 protein: CASSGHLNQPQHF; clone size: few; D gene: -; J gene: TRBJ1-5; V gene: TRBV7-9
CDR3 DNA: TGTGCCAGCAGCGAGGGACTAGCGGGCCAAGGGGGTACGCAGTATTTT; CDR3 protein: CASSEGLAGQGGTQYF; clone size: -; D gene: TRBD2; J gene: TRBJ2-3; V gene: TRBV7-2
CDR3 DNA: TGCGCCAGCAGCTCTGGGGGGACTTTTAACTATGGCTACACCTTC; CDR3 protein: CASSSGGTFNYGYTF; clone size: -; D gene: -; J gene: TRBJ1-2; V gene: TRBV4-1
CDR3 DNA: TGTGCCAGCAGCGTAGAGAGACAGGGGAATCCCGTGCAGGGCTACACCTTC; CDR3 protein: CASSVERQGNPVQGYTF; clone size: -; D gene: TRBD1; J gene: TRBJ1-2; V gene: TRBV9
CDR3 DNA: TGTGCCACCAGCAGAGATTGGGTAGGGCTGCGGCCCCAGCATTTT; CDR3 protein: CATSRDWVGLRPQHF; clone size: -; D gene: -; J gene: TRBJ1-5; V gene: TRBV15
CDR3 DNA: TGTGCCAGCAGCTTACTTGTGGGGGATCGGCCCCTCCACTTT; CDR3 protein: CASSLLVGDRPLHF; clone size: -; D gene: -; J gene: TRBJ1-6; V gene: TRBV7-9
CDR3 DNA: TGTGCCAGCAGGCGTGGAAGGTACCTAAATTCACCCCTCCACTTT; CDR3 protein: CASRRGRYLNSPLHF; clone size: -; D gene: -; J gene: TRBJ1-6; V gene: TRBV11-2
CDR3 DNA: TGCGCCAGCAGCCAAAACATGGTTTGGGGAACTGAAGCTTTCTTT; CDR3 protein: CASSQNMVWGTEAFF; clone size: -; D gene: -; J gene: TRBJ1-1; V gene: TRBV4-3
CDR3 DNA: TGTGCCAGCAGTTTAACCGGGACCTCCTACGAGCAGTACTTC; CDR3 protein: CASSLTGTSYEQYF; clone size: -; D gene: -; J gene: TRBJ2-7; V gene: TRBV25-1
CDR3 DNA: TGTGCCAGCAGTTTACCCCTGGACAGCGTTACCTACGAGCAGTACTTC; CDR3 protein: CASSLPLDSVTYEQYF; clone size: -; D gene: -; J gene: TRBJ2-7; V gene: TRBV28
CDR3 DNA: TGCGCCAGCAGCGTGGACGGAGCCTACGAGCAGTACTTC; CDR3 protein: CASSVDGAYEQYF; clone size: few; D gene: -; J gene: TRBJ2-7; V gene: TRBV5-1
CDR3 DNA: TGTGCCAGCAGTTACTCAGGGACAGCAAATTCACCCCTCCACTTT; CDR3 protein: CASSYSGTANSPLHF; clone size: -; D gene: TRBD1; J gene: TRBJ1-6; V gene: TRBV6-5
CDR3 DNA: TGTGCCAGCAGCTCTCGGACAGGGGCAGATACGCAGTATTTT; CDR3 protein: CASSSRTGADTQYF; clone size: -; D gene: TRBD1; J gene: TRBJ2-3; V gene: TRBV7-8
CDR3 DNA: TGTGCCAGCAGCGAGACCGGGACAGGGATCTCTGGTAGGGCTGGCTACACCTTC; CDR3 protein: CASSETGTGISGRAGYTF; clone size: -; D gene: TRBD1; J gene: TRBJ1-2; V gene: TRBV9
CDR3 DNA: TGTGCCAGCAGCGGACCGGCCGGGGAGCTGTTTTTT; CDR3 protein: CASSGPAGELFF; clone size: -; D gene: -; J gene: TRBJ2-2; V gene: TRBV9
CDR3 DNA: TGTGCCAGTAGTATGCGGGAGAACACCGGGGAGCTGTTTTTT; CDR3 protein: CASSMRENTGELFF; clone size: -; D gene: -; J gene: TRBJ2-2; V gene: TRBV19
CDR3 DNA: TGCAGCGTCCGTCCCCCTCTTCCGGATTATGGCTACACCTTC; CDR3 protein: CSVRPPLPDYGYTF; clone size: once; D gene: -; J gene: TRBJ1-2; V gene: TRBV29-1
CDR3 DNA: TGTGCCAGCAGCTTAGAGGGTTTGCTAAACTTGGGCGAGCAGTACTTC; CDR3 protein: CASSLEGLLNLGEQYF; clone size: -; D gene: -; J gene: TRBJ2-7; V gene: TRBV7-6
CDR3 DNA: TGTGCCACCAGCAGAGATAGACCCTTAGGAGATTCACCCCTCCACTTT; CDR3 protein: CATSRDRPLGDSPLHF; clone size: once; D gene: -; J gene: TRBJ1-6; V gene: TRBV15
CDR3 DNA: TGTGCCAGCAGTCTTCGACAGCTTAATGAAAAACTGTTTTTT; CDR3 protein: CASSLRQLNEKLFF; clone size: -; D gene: -; J gene: TRBJ1-4; V gene: TRBV27
CDR3 DNA: TGTGCCAGTAGTGGGAACGCAGGGGCTTCCAATCAGCCCCAGCATTTT; CDR3 protein: CASSGNAGASNQPQHF; clone size: -; D gene: -; J gene: TRBJ1-5; V gene: TRBV19
CDR3 DNA: TGTGCCAGCAGCCAAACGACTAGCGGGGGGTACGAGCAGTACTTC; CDR3 protein: CASSQTTSGGYEQYF; clone size: -; D gene: TRBD2; J gene: TRBJ2-7; V gene: TRBV4-2
CDR3 DNA: TGTGCCAGTAGTATAAGGGATTATAGCAATCAGCCCCAGCATTTT; CDR3 protein: CASSIRDYSNQPQHF; clone size: -; D gene: -; J gene: TRBJ1-5; V gene: TRBV19
CDR3 DNA: TGTGCCAGCAGCCAAAGCAGGGGCCTAGCGGGGGGGAGCACAGATACGCAGTATTTT; CDR3 protein: CASSQSRGLAGGSTDTQYF; clone size: -; D gene: TRBD2; J gene: TRBJ2-3; V gene: TRBV4-2
CDR3 DNA: TGTGCCAGCAGCTTCTCCAGCCAGAACACTGAAGCTTTCTTT; CDR3 protein: CASSFSSQNTEAFF; clone size: -; D gene: -; J gene: TRBJ1-1; V gene: TRBV5-5
CDR3 DNA: TGTGCCAGCAGTGGTCCCGGGAGGAGGGTAGACAATGAGCAGTTCTTC; CDR3 protein: CASSGPGRRVDNEQFF; clone size: -; D gene: TRBD2; J gene: TRBJ2-1; V gene: TRBV25-1
CDR3 DNA: TGTGCCAGCATGGACGGATTCAACTATGGCTACACCTTC; CDR3 protein: CASMDGFNYGYTF; clone size: -; D gene: -; J gene: TRBJ1-2; V gene: TRBV28
CDR3 DNA: TGTGCCATCAGTGAGTTCGCTACAGGGGCGGAGGGCTACACCTTC; CDR3 protein: CAISEFATGAEGYTF; clone size: few; D gene: TRBD1; J gene: TRBJ1-2; V gene: TRBV10-3
CDR3 DNA: TGTGCCAGCAACCGGGGACCTAATGAAAAACTGTTTTTT; CDR3 protein: CASNRGPNEKLFF; clone size: -; D gene: -; J gene: TRBJ1-4; V gene: TRBV11-2
CDR3 DNA: TGTGCCAGCAGCTTAGCGGTCCCTGGGGCCGGAAACACCATATATTTT; CDR3 protein: CASSLAVPGAGNTIYF; clone size: -; D gene: -; J gene: TRBJ1-3; V gene: TRBV7-2
CDR3 DNA: TGCGCCAGCAGCTACGGGACACTCGGAAACACCATATATTTT; CDR3 protein: CASSYGTLGNTIYF; clone size: -; D gene: -; J gene: TRBJ1-3; V gene: TRBV5-1
CDR3 DNA: TGTGCCAGTAGTATATGGGGAGGGAACACCGGGGAGCTGTTTTTT; CDR3 protein: CASSIWGGNTGELFF; clone size: -; D gene: -; J gene: TRBJ2-2; V gene: TRBV19
CDR3 DNA: TGTGCCACCGAGGAGGGGGGGTTCAATCAGCCCCAGCATTTT; CDR3 protein: CATEEGGFNQPQHF; clone size: -; D gene: -; J gene: TRBJ1-5; V gene: TRBV15
CDR3 DNA: TGTGCCAGCAGCTTAGGGACCTCATCTGGAAACACCATATATTTT; CDR3 protein: CASSLGTSSGNTIYF; clone size: -; D gene: -; J gene: TRBJ1-3; V gene: TRBV7-8
CDR3 DNA: TGTGCCTGGAGTGTCTGGATTAGCGGGGGCACAGATACGCAGTATTTT; CDR3 protein: CAWSVWISGGTDTQYF; clone size: -; D gene: TRBD2; J gene: TRBJ2-3; V gene: TRBV30
CDR3 DNA: TGTGCCAGCAGTGAAATGGGGGGACCTCAAGAGACCCAGTACTTC; CDR3 protein: CASSEMGGPQETQYF; clone size: -; D gene: -; J gene: TRBJ2-5; V gene: TRBV6-1
CDR3 DNA: TGTGCCAGCAGCGTAGGCTCGACAGGGGATACTCAGCCCCAGCATTTT; CDR3 protein: CASSVGSTGDTQPQHF; clone size: -; D gene: TRBD1; J gene: TRBJ1-5; V gene: TRBV9
CDR3 DNA: TGTGCCAGCAGTGACCTGGGACAGGGAATTGAAAAACTGTTTTTT; CDR3 protein: CASSDLGQGIEKLFF; clone size: -; D gene: TRBD1; J gene: TRBJ1-4; V gene: TRBV2
CDR3 DNA: TGTGCCAGCAGCTTAGGACTAGCGGGGGGGCCCGATACGCAGTATTTT; CDR3 protein: CASSLGLAGGPDTQYF; clone size: -; D gene: TRBD2; J gene: TRBJ2-3; V gene: TRBV11-2
CDR3 DNA: TGTGCCAGCAGCTTCTCCAAGGGACTGAGCCCCTACGAGCAGTACTTC; CDR3 protein: CASSFSKGLSPYEQYF; clone size: -; D gene: -; J gene: TRBJ2-7; V gene: TRBV7-2
CDR3 DNA: TGCGCCAGCAGTGAGAGGGGTCCGGGTATTGAAAAACTGTTTTTT; CDR3 protein: CASSERGPGIEKLFF; clone size: -; D gene: -; J gene: TRBJ1-4; V gene: TRBV10-2
CDR3 DNA: TGTGCCAGCAGTTCCTCAGGGGGCCGGGGGGAGACCCAGTACTTC; CDR3 protein: CASSSSGGRGETQYF; clone size: -; D gene: TRBD1; J gene: TRBJ2-5; V gene: TRBV6-5
CDR3 DNA: TGTGCCAGTAGCAGGACTAGCGGAGGCACAGATACGCAGTATTTT; CDR3 protein: CASSRTSGGTDTQYF; clone size: once; D gene: TRBD2; J gene: TRBJ2-3; V gene: TRBV19
CDR3 DNA: TGTGCCAGCAGTCAACGGTGGCAGGGGAATCAGCCCCAGCATTTT; CDR3 protein: CASSQRWQGNQPQHF; clone size: -; D gene: -; J gene: TRBJ1-5; V gene: TRBV6-6
CDR3 DNA: TGTGCCAGCAGTGAATGGAAAGGGGGCTGGGATGAGCAGTTCTTC; CDR3 protein: CASSEWKGGWDEQFF; clone size: -; D gene: TRBD1; J gene: TRBJ2-1; V gene: TRBV25-1
CDR3 DNA: TGTGCCAGCAGCCTGAGGGGGGGGGATCAGCCCCAGCATTTT; CDR3 protein: CASSLRGGDQPQHF; clone size: -; D gene: -; J gene: TRBJ1-5; V gene: TRBV5-6
CDR3 DNA: TGCGCCACCTGTCTCTGGGGGCGCACAGATACGCAGTATTTT; CDR3 protein: CATCLWGRTDTQYF; clone size: -; D gene: -; J gene: TRBJ2-3; V gene: TRBV10-2
CDR3 DNA: TGTGCCAGCAGGTTGCTGGGACTAGCGGGGGTTGCTGGGGCCAACGTCCTGACTTTC; CDR3 protein: CASRLLGLAGVAGANVLTF; clone size: -; D gene: TRBD2; J gene: TRBJ2-6; V gene: TRBV27
CDR3 DNA: TGTGCCTGGAGTCAGGGGTTCGATCAGCCCCAGCATTTT; CDR3 protein: CAWSQGFDQPQHF; clone size: -; D gene: -; J gene: TRBJ1-5; V gene: TRBV30
CDR3 DNA: TGTGCCAGCAGCTTCTCATCCTCGGGTGCCTACGAGCAGTACTTC; CDR3 protein: CASSFSSSGAYEQYF; clone size: -; D gene: -; J gene: TRBJ2-7; V gene: TRBV5-4
CDR3 DNA: TGCGCCAGCAGCGGGGAACGCTCACCCCTCCACTTT; CDR3 protein: CASSGERSPLHF; clone size: -; D gene: -; J gene: TRBJ1-6; V gene: TRBV4-1
CDR3 DNA: TGCGCCAGCAGCTTGGAGGGGGTGTCCTACAATGAGCAGTTCTTC; CDR3 protein: CASSLEGVSYNEQFF; clone size: -; D gene: -; J gene: TRBJ2-1; V gene: TRBV5-1
CDR3 DNA: TGTGCCAGCAGTTTATTAAGACGGGGGATTAATGAAAAACTGTTTTTT; CDR3 protein: CASSLLRRGINEKLFF; clone size: -; D gene: -; J gene: TRBJ1-4; V gene: TRBV28
CDR3 DNA: TGTGCCAGCAGTCGGGACAGTGCCCTCCAAGAGACCCAGTACTTC; CDR3 protein: CASSRDSALQETQYF; clone size: -; D gene: TRBD1; J gene: TRBJ2-5; V gene: TRBV28
CDR3 DNA: TGTGCCAGCAGTTCCGTAACAGATACGCAGTATTTT; CDR3 protein: CASSSVTDTQYF; clone size: -; D gene: -; J gene: TRBJ2-3; V gene: TRBV28